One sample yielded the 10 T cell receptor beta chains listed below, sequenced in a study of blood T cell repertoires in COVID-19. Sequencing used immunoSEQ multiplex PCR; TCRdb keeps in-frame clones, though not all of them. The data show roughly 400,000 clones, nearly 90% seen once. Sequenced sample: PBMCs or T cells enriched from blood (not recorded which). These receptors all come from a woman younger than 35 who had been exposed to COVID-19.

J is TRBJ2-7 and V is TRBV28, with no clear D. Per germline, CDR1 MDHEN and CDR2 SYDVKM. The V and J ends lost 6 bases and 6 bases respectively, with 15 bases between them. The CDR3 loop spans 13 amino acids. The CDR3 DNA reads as TGTGCCAGCAGCGTGGCCCTGTCTAGCGAGCAGTACTTC. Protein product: CASSVALSSEQYF.

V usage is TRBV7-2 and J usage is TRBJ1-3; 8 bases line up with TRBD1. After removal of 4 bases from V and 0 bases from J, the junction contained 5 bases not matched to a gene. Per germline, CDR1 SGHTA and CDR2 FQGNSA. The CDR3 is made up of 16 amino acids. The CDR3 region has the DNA TGTGCCAGCAGCTCCGGACAGGGCATCTCTGGAAACACCATATATTTT. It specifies CASSSGQGISGNTIYF. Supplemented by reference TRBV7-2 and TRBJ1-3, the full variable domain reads GAGVSQSPSNKVTEKGKDVELRCDPISGHTALYWYRQSLGQGLEFLIYFQGNSAPDKSGLPSDRFSAERTGGSVSTLTIQRTQQEDSAVYLCASSSGQGISGNTIYFGEGSWLTVV.

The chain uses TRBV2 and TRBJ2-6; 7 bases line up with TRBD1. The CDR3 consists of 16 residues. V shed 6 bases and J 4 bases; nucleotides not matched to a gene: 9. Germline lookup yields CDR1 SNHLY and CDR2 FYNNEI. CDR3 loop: CASRDRALWGANVLTF. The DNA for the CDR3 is TGTGCCAGCAGAGACAGGGCCCTGTGGGGGGCCAACGTCCTGACTTTC. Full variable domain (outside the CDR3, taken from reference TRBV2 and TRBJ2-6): EPEVTQTPSHQVTQMGQEVILRCVPISNHLYFYWYRQILGQKVEFLVSFYNNEISEKSEIFDDQFSVERPDGSNFTLKIRSTKLEDSAMYFCASRDRALWGANVLTFGAGSRLTVL.

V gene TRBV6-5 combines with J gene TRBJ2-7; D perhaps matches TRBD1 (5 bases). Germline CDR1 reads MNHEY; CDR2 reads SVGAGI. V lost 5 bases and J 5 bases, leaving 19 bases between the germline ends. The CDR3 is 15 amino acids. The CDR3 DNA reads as TGTGCCAGCAGTCCCCTTCCCCAGGGTAAAAACGAGCAGTACTTC. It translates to CASSPLPQGKNEQYF.

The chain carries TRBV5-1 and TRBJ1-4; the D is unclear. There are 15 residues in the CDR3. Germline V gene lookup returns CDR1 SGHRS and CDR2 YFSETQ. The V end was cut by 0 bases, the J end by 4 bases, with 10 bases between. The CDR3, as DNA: TGCGCCAGCAGCTTGGGTACGGACTATAATGAAAAACTGTTTTTT. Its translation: CASSLGTDYNEKLFF.

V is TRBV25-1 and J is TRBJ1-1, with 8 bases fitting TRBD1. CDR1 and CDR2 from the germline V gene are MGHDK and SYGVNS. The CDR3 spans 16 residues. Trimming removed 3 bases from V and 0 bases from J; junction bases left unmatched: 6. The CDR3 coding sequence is TGTGCCAGCAGTGATCGACAGGGGAATTTGAACACTGAAGCTTTCTTT. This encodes CASSDRQGNLNTEAFF. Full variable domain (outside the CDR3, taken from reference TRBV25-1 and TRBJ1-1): EADIYQTPRYLVIGTGKKITLECSQTMGHDKMYWYQQDPGMELHLIHYSYGVNSTEKGDLSSESTVSRIRTEHFPLTLESARPSHTSQYLCASSDRQGNLNTEAFFGQGTRLTVV.

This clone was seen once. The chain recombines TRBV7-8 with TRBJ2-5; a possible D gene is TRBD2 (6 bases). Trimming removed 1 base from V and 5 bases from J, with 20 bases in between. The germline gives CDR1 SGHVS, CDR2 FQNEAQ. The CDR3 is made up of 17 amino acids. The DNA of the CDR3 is TGTGCCAGCAGCTTAGGCGGGGCCCGGGAAAGAGGGGAGACCCAGTACTTC. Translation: CASSLGGARERGETQYF.

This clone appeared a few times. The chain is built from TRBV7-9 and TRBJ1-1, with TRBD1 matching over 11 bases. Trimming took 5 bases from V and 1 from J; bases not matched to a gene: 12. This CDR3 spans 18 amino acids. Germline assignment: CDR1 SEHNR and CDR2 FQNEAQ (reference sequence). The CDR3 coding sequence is TGTGCCAGCAGCCCACACCGGACAGGGGGCGGCCGGAACACTGAAGCTTTCTTT. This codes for CASSPHRTGGGRNTEAFF.

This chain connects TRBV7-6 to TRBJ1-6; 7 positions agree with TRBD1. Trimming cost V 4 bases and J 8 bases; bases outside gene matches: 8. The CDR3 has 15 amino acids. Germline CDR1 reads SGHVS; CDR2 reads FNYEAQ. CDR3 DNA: TGTGCCAGCAGCTCAACGGACAGGTTTTATTCACCCCTCCACTTT. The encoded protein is CASSSTDRFYSPLHF.

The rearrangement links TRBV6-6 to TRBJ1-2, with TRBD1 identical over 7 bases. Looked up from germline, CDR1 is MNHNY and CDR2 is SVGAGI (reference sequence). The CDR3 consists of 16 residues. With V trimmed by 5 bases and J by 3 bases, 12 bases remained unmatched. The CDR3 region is CASSTGVAPRDYGYTF. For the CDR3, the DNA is TGTGCCAGCAGTACAGGGGTAGCGCCTCGGGACTATGGCTACACCTTC.